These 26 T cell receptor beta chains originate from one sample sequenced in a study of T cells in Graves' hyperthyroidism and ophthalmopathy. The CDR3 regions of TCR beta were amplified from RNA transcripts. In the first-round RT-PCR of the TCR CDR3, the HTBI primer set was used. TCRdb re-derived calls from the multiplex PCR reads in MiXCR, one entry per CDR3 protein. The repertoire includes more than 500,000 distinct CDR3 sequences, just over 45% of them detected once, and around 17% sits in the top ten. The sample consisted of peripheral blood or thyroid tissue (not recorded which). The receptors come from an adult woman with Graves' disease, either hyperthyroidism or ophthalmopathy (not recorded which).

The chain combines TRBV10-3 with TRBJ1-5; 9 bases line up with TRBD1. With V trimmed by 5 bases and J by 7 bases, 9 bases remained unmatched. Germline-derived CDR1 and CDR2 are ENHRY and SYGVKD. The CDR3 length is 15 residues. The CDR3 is CAISRPGQGMQPQHF. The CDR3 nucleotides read TGTGCCATCAGTAGGCCGGGACAGGGTATGCAGCCCCAGCATTTT.

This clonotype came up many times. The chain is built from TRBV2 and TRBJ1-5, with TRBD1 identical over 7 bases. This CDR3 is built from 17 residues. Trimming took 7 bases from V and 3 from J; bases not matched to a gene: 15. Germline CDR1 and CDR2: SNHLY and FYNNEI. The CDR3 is CASNVEGASSVNQPQHF. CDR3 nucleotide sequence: TGTGCCAGCAACGTTGAGGGGGCCTCCTCTGTCAATCAGCCCCAGCATTTT.

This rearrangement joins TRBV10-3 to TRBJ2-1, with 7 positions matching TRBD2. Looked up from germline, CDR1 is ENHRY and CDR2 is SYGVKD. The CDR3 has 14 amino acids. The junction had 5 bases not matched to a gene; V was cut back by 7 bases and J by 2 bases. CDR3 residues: CAITGTNPYNEQFF. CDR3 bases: TGTGCCATCACCGGGACTAACCCCTACAATGAGCAGTTCTTC.

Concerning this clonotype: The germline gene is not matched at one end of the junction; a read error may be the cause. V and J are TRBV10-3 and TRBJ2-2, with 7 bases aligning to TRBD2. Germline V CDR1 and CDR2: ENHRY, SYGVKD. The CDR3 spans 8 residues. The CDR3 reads CAIGGDGW. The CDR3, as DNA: TGTGCCATCGGGGGGGACGGTTGG.

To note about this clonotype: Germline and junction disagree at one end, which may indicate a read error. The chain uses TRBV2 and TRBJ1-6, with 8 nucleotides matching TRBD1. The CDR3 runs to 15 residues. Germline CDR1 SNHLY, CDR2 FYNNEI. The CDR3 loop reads CAISEEGTGFSPLHF. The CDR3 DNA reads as TGTGCCATCAGTGAGGAGGGGACAGGTTTTTCACCCCTCCACTTT.

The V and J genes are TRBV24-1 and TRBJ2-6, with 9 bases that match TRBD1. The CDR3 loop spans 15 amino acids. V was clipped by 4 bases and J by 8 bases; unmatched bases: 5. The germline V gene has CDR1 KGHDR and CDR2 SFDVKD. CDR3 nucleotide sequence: TGTGCCACCAGTGACCCCGGGACAGGGCCCAACGTCCTGACTTTC. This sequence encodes CATSDPGTGPNVLTF.

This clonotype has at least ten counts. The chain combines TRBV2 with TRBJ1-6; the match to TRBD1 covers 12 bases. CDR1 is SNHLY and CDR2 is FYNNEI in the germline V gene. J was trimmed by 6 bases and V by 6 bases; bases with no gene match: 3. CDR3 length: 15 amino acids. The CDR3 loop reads CASRGQGASNSPLHF. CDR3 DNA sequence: TGTGCCAGCAGGGGACAGGGGGCAAGTAATTCACCCCTCCACTTT.

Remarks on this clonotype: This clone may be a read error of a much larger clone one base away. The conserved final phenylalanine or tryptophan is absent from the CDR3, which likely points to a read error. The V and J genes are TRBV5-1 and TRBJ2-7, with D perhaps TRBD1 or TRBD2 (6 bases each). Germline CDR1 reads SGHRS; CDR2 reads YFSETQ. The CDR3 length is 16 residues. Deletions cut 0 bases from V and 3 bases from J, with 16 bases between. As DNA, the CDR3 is TGCGCCAGCAGCTTGGCCGGGGGCAGGAACAACTACGAGCAGTACCTC. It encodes CASSLAGGRNNYEQYL.

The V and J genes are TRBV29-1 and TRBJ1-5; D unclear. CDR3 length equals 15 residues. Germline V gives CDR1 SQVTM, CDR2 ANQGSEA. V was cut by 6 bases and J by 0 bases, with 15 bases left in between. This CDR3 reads CSVITGSDSNQPQHF. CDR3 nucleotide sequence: TGCAGCGTAATTACCGGGTCAGATAGCAATCAGCCCCAGCATTTT.

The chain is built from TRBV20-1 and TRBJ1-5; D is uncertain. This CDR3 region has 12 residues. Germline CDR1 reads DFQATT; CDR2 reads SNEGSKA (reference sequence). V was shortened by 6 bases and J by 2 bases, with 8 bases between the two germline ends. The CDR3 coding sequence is TGCAGTGCAATCGCCGGCAATCAGCCCCAGCATTTT. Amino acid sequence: CSAIAGNQPQHF.

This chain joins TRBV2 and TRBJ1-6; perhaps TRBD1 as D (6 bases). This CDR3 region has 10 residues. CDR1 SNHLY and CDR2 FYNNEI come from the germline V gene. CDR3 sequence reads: CAINRVLLHF. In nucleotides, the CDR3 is TGTGCGATCAACAGGGTCCTCCTCCACTTT.

The CDR3 sequence is CASSQGFTNTEAFF. The DNA of the CDR3 is TGCGCCAGCAGCCAAGGATTTACGAACACTGAAGCTTTCTTT. This rearrangement joins TRBV4-3 to TRBJ1-1; D is unclear. The V end lost 1 base, the J end lost 1 base, and 7 bases lay between the germline ends. The CDR3 is 14 amino acids. Per the germline V gene, CDR1 is LGHNA and CDR2 is YSLEER.

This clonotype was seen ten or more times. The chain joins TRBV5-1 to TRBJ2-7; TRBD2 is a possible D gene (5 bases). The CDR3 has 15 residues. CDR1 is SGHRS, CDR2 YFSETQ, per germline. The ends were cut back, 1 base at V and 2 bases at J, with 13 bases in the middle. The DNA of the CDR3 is TGCGCCAGCAGCTTGTTTAGCGCGCGAACCTACGAGCAGTACTTC. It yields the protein CASSLFSARTYEQYF.

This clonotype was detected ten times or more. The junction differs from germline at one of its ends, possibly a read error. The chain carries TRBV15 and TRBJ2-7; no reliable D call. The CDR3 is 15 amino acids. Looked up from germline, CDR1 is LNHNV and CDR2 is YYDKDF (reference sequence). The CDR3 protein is CATNRRSDGSYEQYF. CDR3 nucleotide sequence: TGTGCCACCAACAGACGTTCAGACGGATCCTACGAGCAGTACTTC.

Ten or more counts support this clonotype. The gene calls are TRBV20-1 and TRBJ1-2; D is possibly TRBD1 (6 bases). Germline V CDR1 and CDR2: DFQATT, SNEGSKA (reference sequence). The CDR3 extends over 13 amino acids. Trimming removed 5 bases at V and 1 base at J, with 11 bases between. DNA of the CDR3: TGCAGTGCTCACGACAGGCTTAACTATGGCTACACCTTC. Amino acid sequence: CSAHDRLNYGYTF.

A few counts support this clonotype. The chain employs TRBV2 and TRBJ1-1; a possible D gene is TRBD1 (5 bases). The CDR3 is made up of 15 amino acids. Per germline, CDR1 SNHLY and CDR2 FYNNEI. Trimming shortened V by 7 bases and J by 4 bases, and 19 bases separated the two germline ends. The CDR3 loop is CASISRSGGITEAFF. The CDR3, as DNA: TGTGCCAGCATCTCGCGGTCCGGGGGAATCACTGAAGCTTTCTTT.

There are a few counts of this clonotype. The CDR3 nucleotides are TGTGCCACCAGTGAAACAGGGAGGGACACTGAAGCTTTCTTT. Residues: CATSETGRDTEAFF. V and J are TRBV24-1 and TRBJ1-1; perhaps TRBD1 as D (6 bases). Germline CDR1 is KGHDR and CDR2 is SFDVKD. V lost 4 bases, J lost 3 bases, and 11 bases lay in between. The CDR3 has 14 residues.

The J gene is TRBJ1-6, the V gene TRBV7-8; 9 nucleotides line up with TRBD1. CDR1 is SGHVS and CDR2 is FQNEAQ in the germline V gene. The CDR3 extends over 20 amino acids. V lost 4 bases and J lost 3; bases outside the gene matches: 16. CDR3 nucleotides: TGTGCCAGCAGCTCCATGGGACTCCCGGGACAGGGCTACTATAATTCACCCCTCCACTTT. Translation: CASSSMGLPGQGYYNSPLHF.

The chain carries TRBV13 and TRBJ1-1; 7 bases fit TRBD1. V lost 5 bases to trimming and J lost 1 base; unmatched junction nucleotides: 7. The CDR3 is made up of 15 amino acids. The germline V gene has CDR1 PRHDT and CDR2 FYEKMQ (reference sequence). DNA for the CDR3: TGTGCCAGCAGCCGACAGGGAACCGAGAACACTGAAGCTTTCTTT. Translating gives CASSRQGTENTEAFF.

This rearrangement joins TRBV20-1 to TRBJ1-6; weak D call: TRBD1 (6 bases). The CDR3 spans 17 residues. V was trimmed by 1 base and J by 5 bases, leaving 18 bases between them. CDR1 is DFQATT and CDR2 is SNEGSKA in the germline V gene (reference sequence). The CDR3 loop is CSARGIGTYRDNSPLHF. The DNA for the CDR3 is TGCAGTGCTAGAGGCATCGGCACTTACAGGGATAATTCACCCCTCCACTTT.

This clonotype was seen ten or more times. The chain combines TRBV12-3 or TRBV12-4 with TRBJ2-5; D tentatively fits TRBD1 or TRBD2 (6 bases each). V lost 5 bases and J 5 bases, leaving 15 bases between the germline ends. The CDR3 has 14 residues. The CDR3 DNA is TGTGCCAGCAGTACCACTAGGGGGGCGGAGACCCAGTACTTC. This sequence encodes CASSTTRGAETQYF.

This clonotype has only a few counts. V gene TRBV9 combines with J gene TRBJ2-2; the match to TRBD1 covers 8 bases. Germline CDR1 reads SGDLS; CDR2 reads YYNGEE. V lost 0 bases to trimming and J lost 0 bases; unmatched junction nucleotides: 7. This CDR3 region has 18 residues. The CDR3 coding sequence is TGTGCCAGCAGCGTAGGTCCGGCGGACAGGGCGAACACCGGGGAGCTGTTTTTT. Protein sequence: CASSVGPADRANTGELFF.

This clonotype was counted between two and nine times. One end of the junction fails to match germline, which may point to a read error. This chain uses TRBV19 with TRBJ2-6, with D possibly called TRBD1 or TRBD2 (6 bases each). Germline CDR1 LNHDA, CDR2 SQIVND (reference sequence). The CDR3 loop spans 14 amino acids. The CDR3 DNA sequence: TGTGCCAGTACCGGGACCTCGGGGGCTAACGTCCTGACTTTC. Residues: CASTGTSGANVLTF. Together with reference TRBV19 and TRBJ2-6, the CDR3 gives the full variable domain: DGGITQSPKYLFRKEGQNVTLSCEQNLNHDAMYWYRQDPGQGLRLIYYSQIVNDFQKGDIAEGYSVSREKKESFPLTVTSAQKNPTAFYLCASTGTSGANVLTFGAGSRLTVL.

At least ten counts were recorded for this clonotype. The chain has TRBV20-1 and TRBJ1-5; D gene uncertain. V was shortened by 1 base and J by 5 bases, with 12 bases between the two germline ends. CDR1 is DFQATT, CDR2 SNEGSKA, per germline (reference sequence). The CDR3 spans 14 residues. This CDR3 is CSARVTGNDQPQHF. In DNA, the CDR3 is TGCAGTGCTAGAGTTACGGGGAACGATCAGCCCCAGCATTTT.

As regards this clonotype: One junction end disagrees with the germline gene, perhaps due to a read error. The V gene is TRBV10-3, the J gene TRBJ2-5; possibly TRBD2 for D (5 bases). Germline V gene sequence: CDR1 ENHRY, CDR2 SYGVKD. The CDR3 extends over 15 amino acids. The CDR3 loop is CASSPLGADQETQYF. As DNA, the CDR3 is TGTGCCAGCAGTCCGCTGGGAGCGGACCAAGAGACCCAGTACTTC.

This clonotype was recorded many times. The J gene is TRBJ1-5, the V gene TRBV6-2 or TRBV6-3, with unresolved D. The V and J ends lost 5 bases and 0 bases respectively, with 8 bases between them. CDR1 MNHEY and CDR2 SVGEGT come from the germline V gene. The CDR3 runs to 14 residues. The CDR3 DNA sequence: TGTGCCAGCAGTCGACGGGATAGCAATCAGCCCCAGCATTTT. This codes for CASSRRDSNQPQHF.